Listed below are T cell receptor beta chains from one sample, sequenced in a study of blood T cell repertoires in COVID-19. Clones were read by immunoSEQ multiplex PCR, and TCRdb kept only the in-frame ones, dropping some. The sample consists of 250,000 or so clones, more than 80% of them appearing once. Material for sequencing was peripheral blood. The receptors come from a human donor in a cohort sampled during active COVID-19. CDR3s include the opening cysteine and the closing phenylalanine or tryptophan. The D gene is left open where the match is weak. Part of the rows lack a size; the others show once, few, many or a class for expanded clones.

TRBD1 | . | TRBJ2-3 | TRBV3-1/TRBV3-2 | CASSGGTGGSTDTQYF | TGTGCCAGCAGCGGCGGGACAGGGGGGAGCACAGATACGCAGTATTTT
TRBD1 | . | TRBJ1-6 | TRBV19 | CASSKGQGASGDNSPLHF | TGTGCCAGTAGTAAGGGACAGGGGGCGTCTGGGGATAATTCACCCCTCCACTTT
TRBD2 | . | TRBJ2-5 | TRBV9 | CASSVGGSTSAQETQYF | TGTGCCAGCAGCGTAGGCGGCAGCACTAGCGCCCAAGAGACCCAGTACTTC
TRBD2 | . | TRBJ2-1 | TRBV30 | CACGRGLSYNEQFF | TGTGCCTGTGGGCGGGGGTTATCCTACAATGAGCAGTTCTTC
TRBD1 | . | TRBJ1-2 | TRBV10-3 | CAISLPGQRFYGYTF | TGTGCCATCAGTCTACCGGGACAGAGATTCTATGGCTACACCTTC
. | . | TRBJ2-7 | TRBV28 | CATSRTAYEQYF | TGTGCCACCTCGAGGACAGCCTACGAGCAGTACTTC
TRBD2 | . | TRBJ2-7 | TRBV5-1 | CASSASRLAGGPGEQYF | TGCGCCAGCAGCGCCTCCCGACTAGCGGGGGGGCCTGGGGAGCAGTACTTC
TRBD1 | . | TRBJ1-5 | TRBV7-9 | CASSLVMGQGPHSNQPQHF | TGTGCCAGCAGCTTAGTTATGGGACAGGGGCCTCATAGCAATCAGCCCCAGCATTTT
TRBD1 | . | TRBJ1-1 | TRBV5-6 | CASSWTGGATEAFF | TGTGCCAGCAGCTGGACAGGGGGGGCCACTGAAGCTTTCTTT
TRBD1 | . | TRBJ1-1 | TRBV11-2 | CASSLEGQGAGAEAFF | TGTGCCAGCAGCTTAGAAGGACAGGGGGCGGGCGCTGAAGCTTTCTTT
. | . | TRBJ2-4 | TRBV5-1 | CASSKGQSVAKNIQYF | TGCGCCAGCAGCAAAGGACAGTCCGTAGCCAAAAACATTCAGTACTTC
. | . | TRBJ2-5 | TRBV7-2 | CASSLAGETQYF | TGTGCCAGCAGCTTAGCCGGTGAGACCCAGTACTTC
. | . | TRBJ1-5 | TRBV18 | CATGGGQDYQPQHF | TGTGCCACCGGCGGTGGGCAGGACTACCAGCCCCAGCATTTT
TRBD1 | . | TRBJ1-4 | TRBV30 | CAWNRGPNEKLFF | TGTGCCTGGAACAGGGGTCCTAATGAAAAACTGTTTTTT
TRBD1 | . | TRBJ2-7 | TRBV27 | CASSLLSGGQGTYEQYF | TGTGCCAGCAGTTTATTGAGTGGGGGACAGGGAACCTACGAGCAGTACTTC
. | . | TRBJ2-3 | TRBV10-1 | CASSPSVRTDTQYF | TGCGCCAGCTCCCCCAGCGTCCGCACAGATACGCAGTATTTT
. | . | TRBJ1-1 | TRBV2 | CASSDGQSTEAFF | TGTGCCAGCAGTGATGGACAGTCAACTGAAGCTTTCTTT
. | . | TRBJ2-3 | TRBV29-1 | CSVGEAGEVLRF | TGCAGCGTGGGAGAGGCCGGAGAGGTTCTCCGATTT
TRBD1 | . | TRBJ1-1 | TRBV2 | CASSGQGAGEAFF | TGTGCCAGCAGCGGACAGGGGGCGGGGGAAGCTTTCTTT
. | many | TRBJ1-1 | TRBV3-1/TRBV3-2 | CASERGAGTEAFF | TGTGCCAGCGAGCGGGGGGCGGGCACTGAAGCTTTCTTT
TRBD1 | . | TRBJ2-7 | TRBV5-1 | CASSFGQAYEQYF | TGCGCCAGCAGCTTCGGACAGGCCTACGAGCAGTACTTC
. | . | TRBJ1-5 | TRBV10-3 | CASGLGRTSNQPQHF | TGTGCCAGCGGGCTAGGGAGGACGAGCAATCAGCCCCAGCATTTT
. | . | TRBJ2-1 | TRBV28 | CASSLAGSRPYNEQFF | TGTGCCAGCAGTTTAGCGGGTTCACGCCCCTACAATGAGCAGTTCTTC
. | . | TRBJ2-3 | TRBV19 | CASSPRAGSSTDTQYF | TGTGCCAGTAGTCCGCGAGCGGGTTCTAGCACAGATACGCAGTATTTT
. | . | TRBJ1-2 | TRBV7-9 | CASSPLIPNYGYTF | TGTGCCAGCAGTCCTCTTATCCCTAACTATGGCTACACCTTC
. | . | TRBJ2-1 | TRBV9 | CASSVGGADEQFF | TGTGCCAGCAGCGTAGGGGGAGCGGATGAGCAGTTCTTC
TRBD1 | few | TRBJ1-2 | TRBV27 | CASRPTGIGGYTF | TGTGCCAGCAGGCCGACAGGGATAGGTGGCTACACCTTC
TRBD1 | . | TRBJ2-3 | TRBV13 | CASSRSYGTGGEDTQYF | TGTGCCAGCAGCCGAAGTTACGGGACAGGGGGGGAAGATACGCAGTATTTT
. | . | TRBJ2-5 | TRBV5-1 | CASSLASGFGETQYF | TGCGCCAGCAGCTTGGCCAGCGGTTTCGGTGAGACCCAGTACTTC
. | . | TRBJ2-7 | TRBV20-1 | CSANNIDEQYF | TGCAGTGCTAATAACATCGACGAGCAGTACTTC
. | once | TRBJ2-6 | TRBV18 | CASSQTGTGANVLTF | TGTGCCAGCTCACAAACAGGGACTGGGGCCAACGTCCTGACTTTC
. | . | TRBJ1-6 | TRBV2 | CASRTGSSYNSPLHF | TGTGCCAGCAGAACAGGGAGCTCCTATAATTCACCCCTCCACTTT
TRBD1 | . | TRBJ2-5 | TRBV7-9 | CASSWGQGREETQYF | TGTGCCAGCAGCTGGGGACAGGGGAGAGAAGAGACCCAGTACTTC
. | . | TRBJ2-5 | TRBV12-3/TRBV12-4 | CASSPGETQYF | TGTGCCAGCAGCCCGGGTGAGACCCAGTACTTC
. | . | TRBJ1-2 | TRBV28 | CASSWRVPYGYTF | TGTGCCAGCAGTTGGAGGGTGCCCTATGGCTACACCTTC
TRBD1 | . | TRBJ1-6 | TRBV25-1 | CASSGHRGENSPLHF | TGTGCCAGCAGTGGGCACAGGGGCGAGAATTCACCCCTCCACTTT
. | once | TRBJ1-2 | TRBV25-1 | CASSPQGEGAYGYTF | TGTGCCAGCAGTCCCCAAGGGGAAGGTGCCTATGGCTACACCTTC
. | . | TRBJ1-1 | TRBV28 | CASSLPGRYTEAFF | TGTGCCAGCAGCCTCCCCGGCAGGTACACTGAAGCTTTCTTT
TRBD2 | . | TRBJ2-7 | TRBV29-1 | CSVEELAGPYEQYF | TGCAGCGTTGAAGAACTAGCGGGGCCATACGAGCAGTACTTC
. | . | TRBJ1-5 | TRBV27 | CASSSQGAVGSNQPQHF | TGTGCCAGCAGTTCCCAAGGGGCGGTGGGTAGCAATCAGCCCCAGCATTTT
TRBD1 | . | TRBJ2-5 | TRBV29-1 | CSVGRTGVYETQYF | TGCAGCGTTGGGAGGACAGGGGTTTACGAGACCCAGTACTTC
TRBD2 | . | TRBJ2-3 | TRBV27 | CASSRGVVADTQYF | TGTGCCAGCAGTCGGGGGGTTGTAGCAGATACGCAGTATTTT
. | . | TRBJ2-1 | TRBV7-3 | CASSLTPRTDFDNEQFF | TGTGCCAGCAGCTTAACCCCTCGGACGGACTTCGACAATGAGCAGTTCTTC
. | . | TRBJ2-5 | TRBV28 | CASSLGRPQETQYF | TGTGCCAGCAGTTTAGGGAGGCCCCAAGAGACCCAGTACTTC
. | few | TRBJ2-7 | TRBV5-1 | CASSLAGGLAYEQYF | TGCGCCAGCAGCTTGGCCGGGGGTTTAGCCTACGAGCAGTACTTC
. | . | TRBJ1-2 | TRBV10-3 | CAISETGNYGYTF | TGTGCCATCAGTGAAACGGGTAACTATGGCTACACCTTC
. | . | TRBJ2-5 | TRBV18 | CASSPSGFQETQYF | TGTGCCAGCTCTCCCAGCGGATTCCAAGAGACCCAGTACTTC
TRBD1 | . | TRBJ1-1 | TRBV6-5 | CASSPLDRETEAFF | TGTGCCAGCAGTCCTTTGGACAGGGAGACTGAAGCTTTCTTT
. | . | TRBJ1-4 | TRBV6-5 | CASSLIYRATNEKLFF | TGTGCCAGCAGTTTAATTTACAGGGCCACTAATGAAAAACTGTTTTTT
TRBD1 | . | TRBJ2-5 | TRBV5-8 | CASSLAGQGFETQYF | TGTGCCAGCAGCTTGGCAGGACAGGGTTTTGAGACCCAGTACTTC
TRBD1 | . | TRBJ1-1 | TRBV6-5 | CATMLGTGGTEAFF | TGTGCCACCATGTTAGGGACAGGGGGGACTGAAGCTTTCTTT
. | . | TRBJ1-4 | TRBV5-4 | CASSLERGGEKLFF | TGTGCCAGCAGCTTGGAAAGGGGAGGCGAAAAACTGTTTTTT
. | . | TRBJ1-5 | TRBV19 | CASSIQGKSNQPQHF | TGTGCCAGTAGTATACAGGGGAAGAGCAATCAGCCCCAGCATTTT